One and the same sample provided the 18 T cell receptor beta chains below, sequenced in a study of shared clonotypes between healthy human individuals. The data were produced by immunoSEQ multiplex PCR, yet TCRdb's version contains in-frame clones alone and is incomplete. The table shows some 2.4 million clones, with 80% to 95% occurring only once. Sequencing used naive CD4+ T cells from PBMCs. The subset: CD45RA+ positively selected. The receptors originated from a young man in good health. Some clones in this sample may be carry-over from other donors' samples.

Here the CDR3 reads CASSSPTTDTQYF. CDR3 in DNA: TGTGCCAGCAGTTCCCCTACGACAGATACGCAGTATTTT. V and J are TRBV28 and TRBJ2-3; D is undetermined. The germline CDR1 and CDR2 sequences are MDHEN and SYDVKM. The V and J ends lost 4 bases and 3 bases respectively, with 8 bases between them. The CDR3 has 13 residues. The complete variable domain, with remaining parts taken from reference TRBV28 and TRBJ2-3, reads DVKVTQSSRYLVKRTGEKVFLECVQDMDHENMFWYRQDPGLGLRLIYFSYDVKMKEKGDIPEGYSVSREKKERFSLILESASTNQTSMYLCASSSPTTDTQYFGPGTRLTVL.

The CDR3 reads CASSRLAGVGDTQYF. Here the CDR3 DNA reads TGCGCCAGCAGCCGACTAGCGGGGGTGGGAGATACGCAGTATTTT. The chain recombines TRBV5-1 with TRBJ2-3; 12 bases agree with TRBD2. This CDR3 region has 15 residues. From germline, CDR1 is SGHRS and CDR2 YFSETQ. J gave up 5 bases and V 4 bases, and 5 bases lay outside the gene matches.

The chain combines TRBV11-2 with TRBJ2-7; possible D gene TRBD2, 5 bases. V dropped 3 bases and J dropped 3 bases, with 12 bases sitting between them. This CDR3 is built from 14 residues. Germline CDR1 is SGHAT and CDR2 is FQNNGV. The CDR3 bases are TGTGCCAGCAGCTTGGGCGGGTCCCACTACGAGCAGTACTTC. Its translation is CASSLGGSHYEQYF.

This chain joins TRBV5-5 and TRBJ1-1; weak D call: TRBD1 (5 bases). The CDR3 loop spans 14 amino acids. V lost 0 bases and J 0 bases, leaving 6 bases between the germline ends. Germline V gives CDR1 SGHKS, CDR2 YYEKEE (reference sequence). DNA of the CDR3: TGTGCCAGCAGCTTGGGCAGGGTGAACACTGAAGCTTTCTTT. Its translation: CASSLGRVNTEAFF.

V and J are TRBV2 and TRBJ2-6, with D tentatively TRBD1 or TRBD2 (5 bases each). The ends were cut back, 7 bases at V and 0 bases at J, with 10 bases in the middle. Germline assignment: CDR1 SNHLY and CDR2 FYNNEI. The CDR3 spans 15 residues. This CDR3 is CASTERGSGANVLTF. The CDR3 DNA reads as TGTGCCAGCACCGAGAGGGGCTCTGGGGCCAACGTCCTGACTTTC.

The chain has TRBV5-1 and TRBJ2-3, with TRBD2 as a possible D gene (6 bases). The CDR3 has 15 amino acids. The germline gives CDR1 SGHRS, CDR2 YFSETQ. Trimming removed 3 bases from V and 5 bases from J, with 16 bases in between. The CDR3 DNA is TGCGCCAGCAGCTCGAGATCGATGCGGGGAGATACGCAGTATTTT. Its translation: CASSSRSMRGDTQYF.

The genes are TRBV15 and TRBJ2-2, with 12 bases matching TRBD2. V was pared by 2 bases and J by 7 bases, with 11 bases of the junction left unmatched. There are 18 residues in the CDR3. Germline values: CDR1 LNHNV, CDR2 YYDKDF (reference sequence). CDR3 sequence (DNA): TGTGCCACCAGCAGATCCCCGACTAGCGGGAGAATGGGCGGGGAGCTGTTTTTT. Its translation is CATSRSPTSGRMGGELFF. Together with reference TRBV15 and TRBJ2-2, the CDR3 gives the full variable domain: DAMVIQNPRYQVTQFGKPVTLSCSQTLNHNVMYWYQQKSSQAPKLLFHYYDKDFNNEADTPDNFQSRRPNTSFCFLDIRSPGLGDTAMYLCATSRSPTSGRMGGELFFGEGSRLTVL.

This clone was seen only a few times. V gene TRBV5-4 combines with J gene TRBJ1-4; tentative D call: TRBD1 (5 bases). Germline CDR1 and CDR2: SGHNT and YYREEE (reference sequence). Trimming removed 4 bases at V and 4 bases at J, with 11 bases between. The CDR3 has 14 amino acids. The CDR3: CASSQDRRNEKLFF. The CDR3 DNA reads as TGTGCCAGCAGCCAAGACAGACGTAATGAAAAACTGTTTTTT.

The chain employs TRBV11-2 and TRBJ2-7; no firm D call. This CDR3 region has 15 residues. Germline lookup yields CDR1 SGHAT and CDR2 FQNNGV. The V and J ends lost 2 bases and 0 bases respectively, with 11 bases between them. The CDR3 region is CASSLNSHSSYEQYF. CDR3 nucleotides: TGTGCCAGCAGCTTAAACAGCCATAGCTCCTACGAGCAGTACTTC.

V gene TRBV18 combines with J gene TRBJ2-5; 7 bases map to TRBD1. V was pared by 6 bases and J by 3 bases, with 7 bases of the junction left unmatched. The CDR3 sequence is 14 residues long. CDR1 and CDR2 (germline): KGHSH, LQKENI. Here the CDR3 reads CASSRQGREETQYF. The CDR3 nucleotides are TGTGCCAGCTCTCGACAGGGTAGAGAAGAGACCCAGTACTTC.

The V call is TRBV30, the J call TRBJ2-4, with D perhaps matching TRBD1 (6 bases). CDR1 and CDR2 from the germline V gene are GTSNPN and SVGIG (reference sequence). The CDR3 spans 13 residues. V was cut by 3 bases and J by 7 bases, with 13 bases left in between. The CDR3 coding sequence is TGTGCCTGGAGCGTACTCCAGGGGAACATTCAGTACTTC. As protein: CAWSVLQGNIQYF.

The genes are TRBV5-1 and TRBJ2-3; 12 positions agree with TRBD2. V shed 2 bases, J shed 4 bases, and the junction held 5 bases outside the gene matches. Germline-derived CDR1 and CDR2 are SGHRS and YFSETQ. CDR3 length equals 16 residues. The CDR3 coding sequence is TGCGCCAGCAGCTTATCTAGCGGGAGGGTGGCAGATACGCAGTATTTT. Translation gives CASSLSSGRVADTQYF.

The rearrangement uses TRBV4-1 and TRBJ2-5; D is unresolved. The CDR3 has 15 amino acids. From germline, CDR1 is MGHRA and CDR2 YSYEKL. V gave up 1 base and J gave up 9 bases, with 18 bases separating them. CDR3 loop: CASSQGNAGSAAQYF. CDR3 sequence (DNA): TGCGCCAGCAGCCAAGGAAATGCCGGGTCCGCGGCCCAGTACTTC.

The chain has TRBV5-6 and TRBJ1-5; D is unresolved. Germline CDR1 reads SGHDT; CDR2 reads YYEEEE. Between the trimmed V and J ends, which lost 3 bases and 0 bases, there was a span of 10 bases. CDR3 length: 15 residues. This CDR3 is CASSSRLYSNQPQHF. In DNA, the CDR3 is TGTGCCAGCAGCTCCAGGCTGTATAGCAATCAGCCCCAGCATTTT.

The CDR3 DNA reads TGTGCCAGCAGCCCAAGGGGGGGGGCTGAAGCTTTCTTT. Translated: CASSPRGGAEAFF. This chain links TRBV6-1 with TRBJ1-1; D perhaps matches TRBD1 (6 bases). The CDR3 runs 13 residues. From germline, CDR1 is MNHNS and CDR2 SASEGT. V lost 6 bases, J lost 6 bases, and 14 bases lay in between.

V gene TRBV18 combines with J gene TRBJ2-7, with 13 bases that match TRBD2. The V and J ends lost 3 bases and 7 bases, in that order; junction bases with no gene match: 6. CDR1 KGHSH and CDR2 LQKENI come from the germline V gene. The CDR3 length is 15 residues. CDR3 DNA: TGTGCCAGCTCACCCGGACTAGCGGGAGATACGGAGCAGTACTTC. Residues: CASSPGLAGDTEQYF.

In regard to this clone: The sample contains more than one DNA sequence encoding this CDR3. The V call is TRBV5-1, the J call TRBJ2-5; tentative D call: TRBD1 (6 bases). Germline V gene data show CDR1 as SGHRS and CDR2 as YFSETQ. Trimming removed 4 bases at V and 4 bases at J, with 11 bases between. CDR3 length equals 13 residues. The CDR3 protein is CASSGTSGETQYF. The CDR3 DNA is TGCGCCAGCAGCGGGACATCGGGAGAGACCCAGTACTTC. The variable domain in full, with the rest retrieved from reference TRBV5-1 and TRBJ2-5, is KAGVTQTPRYLIKTRGQQVTLSCSPISGHRSVSWYQQTPGQGLQFLFEYFSETQRNKGNFPGRFSGRQFSNSRSEMNVSTLELGDSALYLCASSGTSGETQYFGPGTRLLVL.

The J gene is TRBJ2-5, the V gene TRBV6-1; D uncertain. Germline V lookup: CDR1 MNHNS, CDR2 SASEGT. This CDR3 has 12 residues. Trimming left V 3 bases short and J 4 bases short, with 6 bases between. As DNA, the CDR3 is TGTGCCAGCAGTGATCGGGTAGAGACCCAGTACTTC. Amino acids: CASSDRVETQYF.